Listed below are T cell receptor beta chains from one sample, sequenced in a study of blood T cells in healthy people across ages. A single record per CDR3 protein comes from TCRdb applying MiXCR to the 5' RACE reads. This table has over 1,500,000 distinct CDR3 sequences, about 50% appearing once. What was sequenced was blood. These receptors came from a woman in her thirties or forties in good health. CDR3s include the opening cysteine and the closing phenylalanine or tryptophan. Fields, in order: V gene, clone size, J gene, D gene, CDR3 length, CDR3 DNA, CDR3 protein. A D gene is named only where the DNA matches it firmly. The listing skips clone size in some rows; elsewhere it reads once, few, many or a size class.

V: TRBV7-9
size: few
J: TRBJ2-5
D: -
length: 15
DNA: TGTGCCAGCAGCCCCATAGGGGGGGTCGGGAAGACCCAGTACTTC
CDR3: CASSPIGGVGKTQYF

V: TRBV6-2/TRBV6-3
size: -
J: TRBJ2-3
D: TRBD2
length: 16
DNA: TGTGCCAGCAGAAATCCCCGAGCGGGGGATACAGATACGCAGTATTTT
CDR3: CASRNPRAGDTDTQYF

V: TRBV10-3
size: few
J: TRBJ1-2
D: -
length: 17
DNA: TGTGCCATCAGTGAGATGACAGTAACCTCTCCTAACTATGGCTACACCTTC
CDR3: CAISEMTVTSPNYGYTF

V: TRBV11-2
size: -
J: TRBJ2-3
D: -
length: 16
DNA: TGTGCCAGCAGCTTAGACCACGGGGTGGGGACAGATACGCAGTATTTT
CDR3: CASSLDHGVGTDTQYF

V: TRBV7-9
size: once
J: TRBJ2-1
D: -
length: 12
DNA: TGTACCAGCAGCCCGAGGGACAATGAGCAGTTCTTC
CDR3: CTSSPRDNEQFF

V: TRBV28
size: few
J: TRBJ2-5
D: TRBD1
length: 15
DNA: TGTGCCAGCAGTAATACAGGGGTTTTGGAGGAGACCCAGTACTTC
CDR3: CASSNTGVLEETQYF

V: TRBV4-1
size: -
J: TRBJ2-7
D: -
length: 15
DNA: TGCGCCAGCAGCCAGCAAACCGGGACAAATTACGAGCAGTACTTC
CDR3: CASSQQTGTNYEQYF

V: TRBV20-1
size: -
J: TRBJ2-3
D: TRBD2
length: 14
DNA: TGCAGTGCTTTGGGACTAGCGGGAGGGGATAGGCAGTATTTT
CDR3: CSALGLAGGDRQYF

V: TRBV20-1
size: -
J: TRBJ1-1
D: -
length: 10
DNA: TGCGCCATCGGGCGGCTGGAAGCTTTCTTT
CDR3: CAIGRLEAFF

V: TRBV4-3
size: -
J: TRBJ2-3
D: -
length: 14
DNA: TGCGCCAGCAAGAATACGATCAGCACAGATACGCAGTATTTT
CDR3: CASKNTISTDTQYF

V: TRBV10-3
size: -
J: TRBJ2-1
D: -
length: 13
DNA: TGTGCCATCAGTGTAAGCGGAAACAATGAGCAGTTCTTC
CDR3: CAISVSGNNEQFF

V: TRBV4-3
size: -
J: TRBJ2-3
D: TRBD1
length: 16
DNA: TGCGCCAGCAGCCAAGGTATCGGGACAGGGGATTATACGCAGTATTTT
CDR3: CASSQGIGTGDYTQYF

V: TRBV20-1
size: -
J: TRBJ2-2
D: TRBD2
length: 16
DNA: TGCAGTGCTAGGGCTAGCGGGGGCCTGAGAACCGGGGAGCTGTTTTTT
CDR3: CSARASGGLRTGELFF

V: TRBV7-9
size: -
J: TRBJ2-5
D: -
length: 19
DNA: TGTGCCAGCAGCTACGGCGCCGGGGAGAGCCCCAGAGTACAAGAGACCCAGTACTTC
CDR3: CASSYGAGESPRVQETQYF

V: TRBV7-3
size: -
J: TRBJ1-6
D: TRBD1
length: 15
DNA: TGTGCCAGCAGCTTAAATCAGGGGGCTGATTCACCCCTCCACTTT
CDR3: CASSLNQGADSPLHF

V: TRBV28
size: -
J: TRBJ2-1
D: -
length: 13
DNA: TGTGCCAGCAGTTTCACAGTGGGGAGTAGGCAGTTCTTC
CDR3: CASSFTVGSRQFF